This entry lists 13 T cell receptor beta chains sequenced from one sample in a study of blood T cell repertoires in COVID-19. The repertoire was sequenced with immunoSEQ multiplex PCR; TCRdb's copy has only in-frame clones and lacks some. The sample yields about 73,000 clones, 82% seen once. The specimen was peripheral blood. All receptors come from a woman aged 55-75 years with acute or convalescent COVID-19.

The V call is TRBV24-1, the J call TRBJ1-5, with 10 bases that match TRBD1. J was trimmed by 4 bases and V by 5 bases; bases with no gene match: 4. The CDR3 sequence is 15 residues long. Per germline, CDR1 KGHDR and CDR2 SFDVKD. The CDR3 region is CATSGQGQGNQPQHF. The CDR3 DNA sequence: TGTGCCACCAGTGGTCAGGGACAGGGGAATCAGCCCCAGCATTTT.

This clone was recorded once. The genes are TRBV7-3 and TRBJ2-3; possibly TRBD2 for D (6 bases). V was shortened by 5 bases and J by 1 base, with 13 bases between the two germline ends. Germline V gives CDR1 SGHTA, CDR2 FQGTGA. The CDR3 has 15 amino acids. CDR3 nucleotide sequence: TGTGCCAGCAGCCCAAGCGCGGGGCGCACAGATACGCAGTATTTT. As protein: CASSPSAGRTDTQYF.

The V call is TRBV24-1, the J call TRBJ1-5; D not resolved. This CDR3 is 13 amino acids long. V was clipped by 2 bases and J by 4 bases, with 5 bases between them. Per the germline V gene, CDR1 is KGHDR and CDR2 is SFDVKD. The CDR3 is CATSDSFNQPQHF. CDR3 sequence (DNA): TGTGCCACCAGTGATTCTTTTAATCAGCCCCAGCATTTT.

The rearrangement links TRBV2 to TRBJ2-5; 7 bases align to TRBD1. The length of the CDR3 is 13 residues. V gave up 8 bases and J gave up 7 bases; unmatched junction bases: 10. Per the germline V gene, CDR1 is SNHLY and CDR2 is FYNNEI. The CDR3 sequence is CASWGTAQGTQYF. In nucleotides, the CDR3 is TGTGCCAGCTGGGGGACAGCCCAGGGGACCCAGTACTTC.

CDR3 region: CASSLKEPGHRYEQYF. CDR3 in DNA: TGTGCCAGCAGTTTAAAGGAGCCGGGACACCGTTACGAGCAGTACTTC. The chain links TRBV27 to TRBJ2-7; a weak D match, TRBD1 (6 bases). The V end was cut by 2 bases, the J end by 4 bases, with 18 bases between. The CDR3 extends over 16 amino acids. Germline V gene sequence: CDR1 MNHEY, CDR2 SMNVEV (reference sequence).

The rearrangement uses TRBV9 and TRBJ1-1, with TRBD1 matching 9 bases. V lost 3 bases to trimming and J lost 4 bases; unmatched junction nucleotides: 1. This CDR3 comprises 13 residues. The V gene's germline CDR1 is SGDLS and CDR2 YYNGEE. The CDR3 here is CASSEGQGTEAFF. As DNA, the CDR3 is TGTGCCAGCAGCGAGGGACAGGGCACTGAAGCTTTCTTT.

V and J are TRBV7-3 and TRBJ1-1; D perhaps matches TRBD1 (5 bases). The germline V and J ends were trimmed by 2 bases and 4 bases, with 11 bases remaining between them. The CDR3 sequence is 14 residues long. The germline V gene encodes CDR1 SGHTA and CDR2 FQGTGA. This CDR3 is CASSLSGGSTEAFF. The CDR3 bases are TGTGCCAGCAGCTTATCGGGGGGGAGCACTGAAGCTTTCTTT.

V gene TRBV30 combines with J gene TRBJ1-3, with D possibly matching TRBD1 (5 bases). Germline CDR1 is GTSNPN and CDR2 is SVGIG (reference sequence). Trimming shortened V by 8 bases and J by 0 bases, and 14 bases separated the two germline ends. The CDR3 is 14 amino acids. CDR3 bases: TGTGCCGGGGGGGGAGGCGGCTCTGGAAACACCATATATTTT. It is translated as CAGGGGGSGNTIYF.

This rearrangement joins TRBV9 to TRBJ2-1, with 9 bases identical to TRBD2. The CDR3 is made up of 17 amino acids. V lost 5 bases to trimming and J lost 3 bases; unmatched junction nucleotides: 12. Germline-derived CDR1 and CDR2 are SGDLS and YYNGEE. CDR3 sequence reads: CASSPEVGTSSYNEQFF. The CDR3 region has the DNA TGTGCCAGCAGTCCAGAGGTTGGGACTAGCAGCTACAATGAGCAGTTCTTC.

V gene TRBV6-5 combines with J gene TRBJ2-3; 10 bases are a match to TRBD2. V lost 6 bases and J lost 4; bases outside the gene matches: 7. Germline V gene lookup returns CDR1 MNHEY and CDR2 SVGAGI. This CDR3 comprises 15 residues. The CDR3 DNA reads TGTGCCAGCAGCCTTAGCGGGGGGATGGCAGATACGCAGTATTTT. This encodes CASSLSGGMADTQYF.

The V call is TRBV6-5, the J call TRBJ1-4, with 9 positions matching TRBD1. The CDR3 loop spans 15 amino acids. The junction had 6 bases not matched to a gene; V was cut back by 2 bases and J by 8 bases. The germline V gene encodes CDR1 MNHEY and CDR2 SVGAGI. The CDR3 loop reads CASSYGGQGREKLFF. The CDR3 DNA reads as TGTGCCAGCAGTTACGGGGGACAGGGACGCGAAAAACTGTTTTTT.

The gene calls are TRBV5-4 and TRBJ1-2; unclear D gene. Trimming took off 1 base at V and 2 bases at J, with 15 bases between the two ends. Germline-derived CDR1 and CDR2 are SGHNT and YYREEE (reference sequence). The CDR3 has 16 residues. The CDR3 DNA reads as TGTGCCAGCAGCTTGAACGGAGCATTGAGGAACTATGGCTACACCTTC. It codes for CASSLNGALRNYGYTF.

This chain connects TRBV7-8 to TRBJ1-1, with D possibly being TRBD1 (5 bases). V was shortened by 2 bases and J by 5 bases, with 18 bases between the two germline ends. The CDR3 runs to 16 residues. The germline V gene has CDR1 SGHVS and CDR2 FQNEAQ. DNA for the CDR3: TGTGCCAGCAGCTTATTGCCCAGGGATATTAGGACTGAAGCTTTCTTT. Translating gives CASSLLPRDIRTEAFF.